A selection of T cell receptor beta chains follows, all from one sample in a study of shared clonotypes between healthy human individuals. Sequenced by immunoSEQ multiplex PCR; TCRdb stores in-frame clones only, minus some. The sample consists of 2 million to 2.5 million clones, almost 96% of them appearing once. The sequencing input was naive CD4+ T cells sorted from blood. All receptors come from a man aged 18 to 29 in good health. Both conserved end residues are part of each CDR3. The D gene is left open where the match is weak. Not every row has a clone size; where given, it reads once, few, many or a size class.

D: TRBD2; J: TRBJ2-7; size: -; V: TRBV30; DNA: TGTGCCTGGAGTGGGGCGGGGGGCCGCTACGAGCAGTACTTC; CDR3: CAWSGAGGRYEQYF
D: -; J: TRBJ1-1; size: -; V: TRBV5-1; DNA: TGCGCCAGCAGCGGGAACAGTCTGAACACTGAAGCTTTCTTT; CDR3: CASSGNSLNTEAFF
D: -; J: TRBJ2-7; size: -; V: TRBV2; DNA: TGTGCCAGCAGTGAAGGGGGGGTGGTGTGGGAGCAGTACTTC; CDR3: CASSEGGVVWEQYF
D: -; J: TRBJ2-5; size: -; V: TRBV7-9; DNA: TGTGCCAGCAGCCCCGGAGTAGGAGAGACCCAGTACTTC; CDR3: CASSPGVGETQYF
D: -; J: TRBJ2-7; size: -; V: TRBV5-4; DNA: TGTGCCAGCAGCTTGGGAACAGGGCTTTCCTACGAGCAGTACTTC; CDR3: CASSLGTGLSYEQYF
D: -; J: TRBJ2-1; size: -; V: TRBV29-1; DNA: TGCAGCGTGATCGTACGGGTCCCCAGCAATGAGCAGTTCTTC; CDR3: CSVIVRVPSNEQFF
D: TRBD2; J: TRBJ2-7; size: -; V: TRBV5-4; DNA: TGTGCCAGCAGCTTGGACGCGCTAGCGGGAGTGCGGGAGCAGTACTTC; CDR3: CASSLDALAGVREQYF
D: -; J: TRBJ2-2; size: -; V: TRBV5-4; DNA: TGTGCCAGCAGCGTACCCGGGACGAGGACCGGGGAGCTGTTTTTT; CDR3: CASSVPGTRTGELFF
D: -; J: TRBJ2-7; size: -; V: TRBV10-3; DNA: TGTGCCATCAGTGAACAGAGGTTAGTCCCCTCCTACGAGCAGTACTTC; CDR3: CAISEQRLVPSYEQYF
D: -; J: TRBJ1-6; size: -; V: TRBV6-5; DNA: TGTGCCAGCAGTTACGAGGCCAGGGGAAAATCACCCCTCCACTTT; CDR3: CASSYEARGKSPLHF
D: TRBD2; J: TRBJ2-1; size: -; V: TRBV7-9; DNA: TGTGCCAGCAGCTTCCCGACTAGCGGGAGGGAAAATGAGCAGTTCTTC; CDR3: CASSFPTSGRENEQFF
D: -; J: TRBJ1-1; size: -; V: TRBV7-9; DNA: TGTGCCAGCAGCTCGGTCGGCTGGAACAGTAAGAACACTGAAGCTTTCTTT; CDR3: CASSSVGWNSKNTEAFF
D: TRBD1; J: TRBJ1-6; size: -; V: TRBV19; DNA: TGTGCCAGTAGTCTTACTCGACAGGGTTCACCCCTCCACTTT; CDR3: CASSLTRQGSPLHF
D: -; J: TRBJ1-4; size: -; V: TRBV28; DNA: TGTGCCAGCGGTTCTCGGGGGAGTAATGAAAAACTGTTTTTT; CDR3: CASGSRGSNEKLFF
D: TRBD1; J: TRBJ1-3; size: -; V: TRBV27; DNA: TGTGCCAGCAGGGGACAGGGGGGAAACACCATATATTTT; CDR3: CASRGQGGNTIYF
D: -; J: TRBJ1-1; size: -; V: TRBV7-9; DNA: TGTGCCAGCAGCTTAGTGACAGGTTGGACCACTGAAGCTTTCTTT; CDR3: CASSLVTGWTTEAFF
D: -; J: TRBJ1-5; size: -; V: TRBV30; DNA: TGTGCCTGGAGTACATCGACAGGCCTTAAACGTCAGCCCCAGCATTTT; CDR3: CAWSTSTGLKRQPQHF
D: -; J: TRBJ2-6; size: -; V: TRBV7-8; DNA: TGTGCCAGCAGCTTAGCTTTCGTCTCTGGGGCCAACGTCCTGACTTTC; CDR3: CASSLAFVSGANVLTF
D: -; J: TRBJ1-2; size: -; V: TRBV28; DNA: TGTGCCAGCAAGGTGATGACAGGCTTGATTACTCTTGGCTACACCTTC; CDR3: CASKVMTGLITLGYTF
D: TRBD1; J: TRBJ2-7; size: -; V: TRBV28; DNA: TGTGCCAGCAGTCTCAGACAGGGTTTGGGAGAGCAGTACTTC; CDR3: CASSLRQGLGEQYF
D: -; J: TRBJ2-1; size: few; V: TRBV7-2; DNA: TGTGCCAGCAGCTTAGCAGCGGGCTCCTACAATGAGCAGTTCTTC; CDR3: CASSLAAGSYNEQFF
D: TRBD2; J: TRBJ2-3; size: -; V: TRBV5-1; DNA: TGCGCCAGCAGCACGGGACTACCCACAGATACGCAGTATTTT; CDR3: CASSTGLPTDTQYF
D: -; J: TRBJ2-5; size: -; V: TRBV10-2; DNA: TGCGCCAGCAGTGAGGGGCCTAAGGAGACCCAGTACTTC; CDR3: CASSEGPKETQYF
D: -; J: TRBJ2-1; size: -; V: TRBV21-1; DNA: TGTGCCAGCAGCAAAGCTTTCGGCGGGAGGGCCTCTCGTGAGCAGTTCTTC; CDR3: CASSKAFGGRASREQFF
D: TRBD1; J: TRBJ2-3; size: -; V: TRBV5-1; DNA: TGCGCCAGCAGCAGTGGACAGGGCACAGATACGCAGTATTTT; CDR3: CASSSGQGTDTQYF
D: -; J: TRBJ2-5; size: -; V: TRBV2; DNA: TGTGCCAGTACTTGGGCCATCCAAGAGACCCAGTACTTC; CDR3: CASTWAIQETQYF
D: TRBD1; J: TRBJ2-5; size: -; V: TRBV5-6; DNA: TGTGCCAGCAGCTTGGATCAGGGGGCTATACGCGAGACCCAGTACTTC; CDR3: CASSLDQGAIRETQYF
D: TRBD1; J: TRBJ1-2; size: -; V: TRBV6-5; DNA: TGTGCCAGCAGTTACAGGGACAGGGGGAACTATGGCTACACCTTC; CDR3: CASSYRDRGNYGYTF